This is a list of T cell receptor beta chains from one sample in a study of blood T cell repertoires in COVID-19. The assay was immunoSEQ multiplex PCR, and TCRdb's table has in-frame clones only and misses some. The sample has over 150,000 clones, about 85% seen once. The sequenced sample was peripheral blood. These receptors originate from a woman older than 75 with COVID-19, enrolled during active disease. Each CDR3 is given with its conserved first and last residue. Each record gives: V gene, CDR3 protein.

TRBV3-1/TRBV3-2 | CASSQDNGGAFF
TRBV5-1 | CASNAGAGGNTIYF
TRBV5-4 | CASSATGDGYTF
TRBV19 | CASSSTTGSYEQYF
TRBV18 | CASSPWESYEQYF
TRBV29-1 | CSAIIQQRSGKLFF
TRBV5-1 | CASSYLAGVADTQYF
TRBV5-1 | CASSPGTGGTEAFF
TRBV6-5 | CASKKPTDLNTIYF
TRBV7-2 | CASSLGGGSQETQYF
TRBV10-3 | CASTSTGLSYNEQFF
TRBV7-3 | CASSSSGGQNEQFF
TRBV6-5 | CASSYSLAESSYEQYF
TRBV27 | CASSFTSGYEQYF
TRBV19 | CASSWDGLNYGYTF
TRBV2 | CASSVTGGRDEKLFF
TRBV27 | CASSLLQGISEAFF
TRBV5-1 | CASSGSTGGAGEKLFF
TRBV6-5 | CASTPIDRVVGYTF
TRBV27 | CASSLLGGYGYTF
TRBV10-2 | CASNQGGNTEAFF
TRBV6-1 | CASSESTGYDEKLFF
TRBV2 | CATTVTGGTDTQYF
TRBV5-5 | CASSVPAGGRAFNEQFF
TRBV7-9 | CASSRGTALDQPQHF
TRBV28 | CASSSPDGSSGGNQPQHF
TRBV10-3 | CAITGTSSRFYF
TRBV5-1 | CASSLVRRLAGENEQFF
TRBV20-1 | CSASPAAGVGSDTQYF
TRBV5-7 | CASSPRRDRRIDTEAFF
TRBV5-1 | CASSLAARGGEETQYF
TRBV2 | CASSGSGPRNTIYF
TRBV7-8 | CASSPRGGNTGELFF
TRBV6-1 | CASSEYRGGNTEAFF
TRBV7-8 | CASSSHLKRQGSLLPGANVLTF
TRBV7-7 | CASSPIPLSGGYTF
TRBV2 | CASTPPLGGQGGSGYTF
TRBV18 | CASSPPYRTYEQYF
TRBV5-1 | CASSFQGNDYGYTF
TRBV4-1 | CASSQGQIRNTEAFF
TRBV9 | CASSPRGQGSTEAFF
TRBV29-1 | CSAAEYRETQYF
TRBV6-1 | CASSEWASAGLSTDTQYF
TRBV18 | CASSPTGLGGNQPQHF
TRBV5-4 | CASSLGQGAAGYTF
TRBV7-2 | CASSLGRVGEKLFF
TRBV5-6 | CASSPNSDTQYF
TRBV6-5 | CASSLSLYSNQPQHF
TRBV3-1/TRBV3-2 | CASSLRTGRNEQFF
TRBV11-2 | CASSSRGWAGELFF
TRBV19 | CATGTGVGMNSPLHF
TRBV5-5 | CASSWDRPLYGYTF
TRBV19 | CASSGYRDTNSPLHF
TRBV25-1 | CASSETGEQFF
TRBV25-1 | CASSESLIFRNNEKLFF
TRBV6-5 | CASSPFRTYGNEQFF
TRBV18 | CASSVDGSYGYTF
TRBV4-1 | CASSPQSGLSTEAFF
TRBV19 | CASRTGGGRDWSGELFF